Presented here are 18 T cell receptor beta chains from one specimen sequenced in a study of cytomegalovirus exposure and HLA in healthy donors. PCR amplification relied on 60 Vbeta primers (plus 13 Jbeta primers). The method was immunoSEQ multiplex PCR; TCRdb's version includes in-frame clones alone and lacks a portion of them. The profile covers hundreds of thousands of clones, with approximately 82% appearing a single time and over 0.55% taken by the ten largest. Specimen: PBMCs. The receptors were gathered from a man aged 18 to 29 in good health and CMV-seronegative.

This chain uses TRBV6-5 with TRBJ2-5; 7 nucleotides match TRBD1. The J call may not be correct, given that the DNA end is closer to TRBJ2-7. The CDR3 is 13 residues long. Germline assignment: CDR1 MNHEY and CDR2 SVGAGI. The CDR3 here is CASHRQGVNEQYF. The CDR3 DNA reads TGTGCCAGCCATCGCCAGGGGGTCAACGAGCAGTACTTC.

J is TRBJ1-1 and V is TRBV29-1; D gene unclear. This CDR3 is 11 amino acids long. V lost 4 bases and J 3 bases, leaving 6 bases between the germline ends. Germline V CDR1 and CDR2: SQVTM, ANQGSEA. As DNA, the CDR3 is TGCAGCGTTGGATCGGACACTGAAGCTTTCTTT. Translated, it gives CSVGSDTEAFF.

This clone was found a few times. The V call is TRBV7-2, the J call TRBJ2-7; 8 positions agree with TRBD1. V lost 1 base and J lost 7; bases outside the gene matches: 18. CDR1 is SGHTA and CDR2 is FQGNSA in the germline V gene. This CDR3 is built from 18 residues. CDR3 DNA sequence: TGTGCCAGCAGCTTAGGGGACAGGCCTAGCTTCGTGTTAGGTGAGCAGTACTTC. This encodes CASSLGDRPSFVLGEQYF.

This chain joins TRBV21-1 and TRBJ1-2; the table names TRBD1, a call not compared with the DNA. TRBV21-1 is described as a pseudogene. This CDR3 is 10 amino acids long. The CDR3 is CASRVQGYTF. The CDR3 DNA reads as TGTGCCAGCAGGGTTCAGGGCTACACCTTC.

The rearrangement joins TRBV2 to TRBJ1-4; 7 bases fit TRBD1. The V gene end was trimmed by 7 bases and the J gene end by 6 bases; junction bases not matched to a gene: 2. In germline, CDR1 is SNHLY, CDR2 FYNNEI. The CDR3 consists of 12 residues. The CDR3 loop is CASTGQDEKLFF. CDR3 DNA sequence: TGTGCCAGCACTGGACAGGATGAAAAACTGTTTTTT. Full variable domain (missing parts from reference TRBV2 and TRBJ1-4): EPEVTQTPSHQVTQMGQEVILRCVPISNHLYFYWYRQILGQKVEFLVSFYNNEISEKSEIFDDQFSVERPDGSNFTLKIRSTKLEDSAMYFCASTGQDEKLFFGSGTQLSVL.

This clone occurred once. This chain links TRBV6-5 with TRBJ2-5; D is perhaps TRBD1 (6 bases). The J call may be in error: the DNA end matches TRBJ2-7 better. The CDR3 extends over 15 amino acids. Germline CDR1 is MNHEY and CDR2 is SVGAGI. The CDR3 DNA reads as TGTGCCAGCAGTTACGCAAACACAGGGTCCAACGAGCAGTACTTC. This gives the protein CASSYANTGSNEQYF.

The chain combines TRBV11-2 with TRBJ2-7; 7 nucleotides align to TRBD1. CDR1 SGHAT and CDR2 FQNNGV come from the germline V gene. CDR3 length: 14 amino acids. Trimming at V came to 3 bases and at J to 2 bases, leaving 4 bases not matched to a gene. CDR3 sequence reads: CASSLTGKTYEQYF. In DNA form, the CDR3 reads TGTGCCAGCAGCTTGACAGGGAAGACCTACGAGCAGTACTTC.

The chain recombines TRBV7-9 with TRBJ2-7, with 8 bases fitting TRBD1. Germline V gene sequence: CDR1 SEHNR, CDR2 FQNEAQ (reference sequence). This CDR3 has 16 residues. Trimming cost V 5 bases and J 2 bases; bases outside gene matches: 11. DNA for the CDR3: TGTGCCAGCAGCAACTCGGGACAGGACTCAACCTACGAGCAGTACTTC. This sequence encodes CASSNSGQDSTYEQYF.

The rearrangement uses TRBV5-1 and TRBJ1-4; D is perhaps TRBD1 (6 bases). CDR3 length: 16 residues. The V gene lost 2 bases and the J gene lost 0 bases, with 11 bases spanning the gap. The germline V gene encodes CDR1 SGHRS and CDR2 YFSETQ. The CDR3 sequence: CASSLTGLATNEKLFF. The CDR3 region has the DNA TGCGCCAGCAGCTTAACAGGGCTTGCAACTAATGAAAAACTGTTTTTT.

The chain is built from TRBV7-6 and TRBJ2-7; 7 positions agree with TRBD1. Germline CDR1 reads SGHVS; CDR2 reads FNYEAQ. V shed 2 bases and J 5 bases; nucleotides not matched to a gene: 9. This CDR3 is built from 15 residues. CDR3 sequence reads: CASSLSIGQADEQYF. The CDR3 coding sequence is TGTGCCAGCAGCTTAAGTATCGGACAGGCGGACGAGCAGTACTTC.

The chain uses TRBV19 and TRBJ1-2; a possible D gene is TRBD1 (6 bases). The CDR3 covers 13 residues. Deletions cut 5 bases from V and 4 bases from J, with 11 bases between. Germline lookup yields CDR1 LNHDA and CDR2 SQIVND (reference sequence). CDR3 protein: CASSAGATYGYTF. The CDR3 coding sequence is TGTGCCAGTAGTGCGGGGGCGACCTATGGCTACACCTTC.

The chain links TRBV5-1 to TRBJ2-5; TRBD1 might be the D (6 bases). With 4 bases removed from V and 4 bases from J, the gap between germline ends came to 11 bases. CDR1 and CDR2 from the germline V gene are SGHRS and YFSETQ. The CDR3 is 13 amino acids. The CDR3 DNA sequence: TGCGCCAGCAGCCTCCAACAGGGAGAGACCCAGTACTTC. Its protein product is CASSLQQGETQYF.

This clone appeared once. The chain has TRBV29-1 and TRBJ1-1, with 10 nucleotides matching TRBD1. This CDR3 is 13 amino acids long. Germline V gene sequence: CDR1 SQVTM, CDR2 ANQGSEA. V trimming: 7 bases; J trimming: 2 bases; junction bases outside the gene matches: 4. The CDR3: CSAGTGVNTEAFF. CDR3 DNA: TGCAGCGCCGGGACAGGGGTCAACACTGAAGCTTTCTTT.

This clone was seen only once. The J gene is TRBJ1-4, the V gene TRBV6-5; TRBD1 matches 7 bases. Trimming removed 6 bases from V and 11 bases from J; junction bases left unmatched: 3. This CDR3 is built from 11 residues. Germline V gives CDR1 MNHEY, CDR2 SVGAGI. The CDR3 sequence is CASRGTEKLFF. The DNA for the CDR3 is TGTGCCAGCAGGGGGACAGAGAAACTGTTTTTT.

This clone occurred a few times. J is TRBJ1-2 and V is TRBV6-1; 8 bases are a match to TRBD1. Trimming at V came to 5 bases and at J to 7 bases, leaving 9 bases not matched to a gene. Looked up from germline, CDR1 is MNHNS and CDR2 is SASEGT. The CDR3 extends over 14 amino acids. The CDR3 reads CASSTNSGGIGYTF. DNA for the CDR3: TGTGCCAGCAGTACCAACTCAGGGGGCATTGGCTACACCTTC.

J is TRBJ1-2 and V is TRBV9, with 12 bases lining up with TRBD1. This CDR3 is 18 amino acids long. V lost 4 bases and J lost 3; bases outside the gene matches: 13. The germline gives CDR1 SGDLS, CDR2 YYNGEE. The CDR3 bases are TGTGCCAGCAGCCCTCGTCCCGGGACAGGGGGCAGGGACTATGGCTACACCTTC. This codes for CASSPRPGTGGRDYGYTF.

The chain joins TRBV6-1 to TRBJ2-3, with 7 bases identical to TRBD2. CDR3 length: 15 residues. The V and J ends lost 7 bases and 10 bases, in that order; junction bases with no gene match: 17. Germline CDR1 is MNHNS and CDR2 is SASEGT. This CDR3 is CASTVNWAGEGSQYF. The CDR3 DNA sequence: TGTGCCAGCACCGTCAATTGGGCGGGGGAGGGGTCGCAGTATTTT.

This chain joins TRBV4-1 and TRBJ2-3; TRBD2 matches at 11 bases. The V gene end was trimmed by 2 bases and the J gene end by 0 bases; junction bases not matched to a gene: 4. The CDR3 covers 17 residues. Germline CDR1 is MGHRA and CDR2 is YSYEKL. CDR3 amino acids: CASSQPRLAGSTDTQYF. The CDR3, as DNA: TGCGCCAGCAGCCAACCGAGACTAGCGGGGAGCACAGATACGCAGTATTTT.